This T cell receptor beta chain appears in the sequencing data of a study of metastatic and nonmetastatic thyroid tumors. Whole-study context: Comparison of repertoires was carried out across blood and tumor or nodule tissue from malignant and benign thyroid patients.

This clone was picked up many times. TCRdb re-called clones from the PCR reads using MiXCR. The sample shows roughly 13,000 clones, over 20% of them seen only once. Thyroid surgery had not been preceded by any treatment in any patient. Germline assignment: CDR1 MDHEN and CDR2 SYDVKM. Trimming pared 0 bases from V and 9 bases from J, leaving 15 bases between. The CDR3 is made up of 15 amino acids. The sequence came from a female donor with papillary thyroid cancer or a benign thyroid nodule (not recorded which). Some clones in this sample may be carry-over from other donors' samples. Sequenced input: tumor tissue. The chain links TRBV28 to TRBJ2-1; perhaps TRBD1 as D (6 bases). The CDR3 loop reads CASSLWDTGYTEQFF. The CDR3 region has the DNA TGTGCCAGCAGTTTATGGGATACAGGGTATACTGAGCAGTTCTTC.